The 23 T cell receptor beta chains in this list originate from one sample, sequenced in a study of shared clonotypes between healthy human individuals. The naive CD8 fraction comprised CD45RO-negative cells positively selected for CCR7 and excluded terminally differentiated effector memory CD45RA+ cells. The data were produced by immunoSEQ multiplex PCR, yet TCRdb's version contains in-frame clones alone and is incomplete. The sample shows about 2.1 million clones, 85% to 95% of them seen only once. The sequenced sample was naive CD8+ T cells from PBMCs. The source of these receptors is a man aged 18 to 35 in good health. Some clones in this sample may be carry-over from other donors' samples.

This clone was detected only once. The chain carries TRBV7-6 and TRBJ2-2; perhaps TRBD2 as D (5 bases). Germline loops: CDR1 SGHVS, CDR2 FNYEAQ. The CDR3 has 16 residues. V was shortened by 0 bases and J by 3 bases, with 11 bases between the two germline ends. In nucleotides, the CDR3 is TGTGCCAGCAGCTTAGCAGGGAGTCCGGACACCGGGGAGCTGTTTTTT. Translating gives CASSLAGSPDTGELFF.

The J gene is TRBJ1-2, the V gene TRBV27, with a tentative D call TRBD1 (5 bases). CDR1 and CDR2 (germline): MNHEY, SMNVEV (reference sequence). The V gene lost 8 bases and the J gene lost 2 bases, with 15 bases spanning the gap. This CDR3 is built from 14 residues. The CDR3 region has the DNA TGTGCCAGCGGCGGGGGGACCGCGAACTATGGCTACACCTTC. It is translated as CASGGGTANYGYTF.

The CDR3: CASSKKTQGHYGYTF. CDR3 nucleotide sequence: TGTGCCAGCAGCAAAAAAACACAGGGCCACTATGGCTACACCTTC. The J gene is TRBJ1-2, the V gene TRBV21-1; the tabulated D call, TRBD1, remains unverified against the DNA. TRBV21-1 is listed as a pseudogene. The CDR3 runs to 15 residues.

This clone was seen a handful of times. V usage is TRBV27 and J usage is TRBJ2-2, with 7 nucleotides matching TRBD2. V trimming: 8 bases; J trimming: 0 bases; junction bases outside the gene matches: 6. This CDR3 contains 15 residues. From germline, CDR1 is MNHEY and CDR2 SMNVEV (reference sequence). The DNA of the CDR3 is TGTGCCAGCTCAGCGGGACTTCCGAACACCGGGGAGCTGTTTTTT. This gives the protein CASSAGLPNTGELFF.

The CDR3 is CASSSGPGGETQYF. CDR3 coding DNA: TGTGCCAGCAGCAGTGGACCCGGCGGGGAGACCCAGTACTTC. The rearrangement links TRBV7-9 to TRBJ2-5; D might be TRBD2 (5 bases). Germline lookup yields CDR1 SEHNR and CDR2 FQNEAQ (reference sequence). This CDR3 region has 14 residues. V was clipped by 5 bases and J by 5 bases, with 15 bases between them.

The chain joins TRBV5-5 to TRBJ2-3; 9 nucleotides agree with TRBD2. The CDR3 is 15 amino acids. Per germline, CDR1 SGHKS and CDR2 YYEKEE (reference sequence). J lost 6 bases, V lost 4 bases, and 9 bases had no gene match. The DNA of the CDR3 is TGTGCCAGCAGCCCTTGGGTAGCGGGAGAGGATACGCAGTATTTT. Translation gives CASSPWVAGEDTQYF. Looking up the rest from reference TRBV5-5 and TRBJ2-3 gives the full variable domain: DAGVTQSPTHLIKTRGQQVTLRCSPISGHKSVSWYQQVLGQGPQFIFQYYEKEERGRGNFPDRFSARQFPNYSSELNVNALLLGDSALYLCASSPWVAGEDTQYFGPGTRLTVL.

The CDR3 here is CASSGKGPGRDTEAFF. For the CDR3, the DNA is TGTGCCAGCAGCGGAAAGGGTCCAGGGCGGGACACTGAAGCTTTCTTT. The V gene is TRBV7-9, the J gene TRBJ1-1; D may be TRBD1 (5 bases). This CDR3 has 16 amino acids. The V gene lost 5 bases and the J gene lost 3 bases, with 19 bases spanning the gap. From germline, CDR1 is SEHNR and CDR2 FQNEAQ (reference sequence).

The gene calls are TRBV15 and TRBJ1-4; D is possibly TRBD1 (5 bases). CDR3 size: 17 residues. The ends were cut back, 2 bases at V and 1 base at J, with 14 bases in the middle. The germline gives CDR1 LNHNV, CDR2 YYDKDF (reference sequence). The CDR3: CATSRPGRGGTNEKLFF. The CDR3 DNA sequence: TGTGCCACCAGCAGACCTGGACGGGGGGGAACTAATGAAAAACTGTTTTTT.

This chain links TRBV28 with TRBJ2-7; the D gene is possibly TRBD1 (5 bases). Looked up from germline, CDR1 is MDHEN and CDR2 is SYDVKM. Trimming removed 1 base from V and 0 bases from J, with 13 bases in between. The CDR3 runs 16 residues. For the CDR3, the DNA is TGTGCCAGCAGTTTATCTCAGGACATCCGCTCCTACGAGCAGTACTTC. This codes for CASSLSQDIRSYEQYF. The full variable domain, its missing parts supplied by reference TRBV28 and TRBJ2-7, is DVKVTQSSRYLVKRTGEKVFLECVQDMDHENMFWYRQDPGLGLRLIYFSYDVKMKEKGDIPEGYSVSREKKERFSLILESASTNQTSMYLCASSLSQDIRSYEQYFGPGTRLTVT.

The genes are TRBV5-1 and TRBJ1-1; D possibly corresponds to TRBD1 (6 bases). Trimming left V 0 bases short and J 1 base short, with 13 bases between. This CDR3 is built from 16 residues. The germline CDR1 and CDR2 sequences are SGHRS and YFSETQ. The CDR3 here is CASSLEGGLWNTEAFF. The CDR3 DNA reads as TGCGCCAGCAGCTTGGAGGGGGGCTTATGGAACACTGAAGCTTTCTTT.

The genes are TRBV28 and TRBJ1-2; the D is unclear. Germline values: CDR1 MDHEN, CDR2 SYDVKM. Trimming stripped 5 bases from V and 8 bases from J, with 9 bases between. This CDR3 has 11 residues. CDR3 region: CASSPPEGYTF. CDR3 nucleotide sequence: TGTGCCAGCAGTCCTCCCGAGGGCTACACCTTC.

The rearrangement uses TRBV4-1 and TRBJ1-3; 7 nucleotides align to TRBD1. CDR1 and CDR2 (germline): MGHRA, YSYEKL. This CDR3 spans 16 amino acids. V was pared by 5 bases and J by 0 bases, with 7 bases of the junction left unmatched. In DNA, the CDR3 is TGCGCCAGCAGCTTGCACAGGGGAGACTCTGGAAACACCATATATTTT. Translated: CASSLHRGDSGNTIYF.

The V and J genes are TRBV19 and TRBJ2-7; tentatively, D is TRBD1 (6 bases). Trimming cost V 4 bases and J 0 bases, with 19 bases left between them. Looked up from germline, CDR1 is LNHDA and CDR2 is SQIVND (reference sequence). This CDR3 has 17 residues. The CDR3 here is CASSNRDIKRSSYEQYF. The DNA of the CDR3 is TGTGCCAGTAGTAACCGGGACATCAAAAGGAGCTCCTACGAGCAGTACTTC.

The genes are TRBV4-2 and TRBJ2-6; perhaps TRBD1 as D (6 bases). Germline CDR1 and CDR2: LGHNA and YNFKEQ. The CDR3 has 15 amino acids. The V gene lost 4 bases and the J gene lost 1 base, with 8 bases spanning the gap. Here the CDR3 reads CASSPTGSGANVLTF. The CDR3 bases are TGTGCCAGCAGCCCGACAGGATCTGGGGCCAACGTCCTGACTTTC.

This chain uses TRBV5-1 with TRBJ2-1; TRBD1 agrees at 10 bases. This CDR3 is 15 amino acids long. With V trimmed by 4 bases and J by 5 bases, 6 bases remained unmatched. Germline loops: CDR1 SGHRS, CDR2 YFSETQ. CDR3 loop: CASSSRQGADNEQFF. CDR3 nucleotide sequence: TGCGCCAGCAGCAGTCGACAGGGGGCGGACAATGAGCAGTTCTTC.

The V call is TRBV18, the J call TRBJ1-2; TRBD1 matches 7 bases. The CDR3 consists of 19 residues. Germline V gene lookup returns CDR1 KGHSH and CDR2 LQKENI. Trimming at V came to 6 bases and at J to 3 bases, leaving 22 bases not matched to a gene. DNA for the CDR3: TGTGCCAGCTCGCGGCAATCCGGGACAGAGAGCCTCCTGGACTATGGCTACACCTTC. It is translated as CASSRQSGTESLLDYGYTF.

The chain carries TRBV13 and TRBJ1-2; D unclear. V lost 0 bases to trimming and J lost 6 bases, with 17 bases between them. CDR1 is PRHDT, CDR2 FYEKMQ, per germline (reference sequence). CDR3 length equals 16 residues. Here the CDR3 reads CASSLGRVAGRDGYTF. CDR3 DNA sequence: TGTGCCAGCAGCTTAGGCCGTGTCGCCGGACGGGATGGCTACACCTTC. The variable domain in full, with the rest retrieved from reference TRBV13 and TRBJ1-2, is AAGVIQSPRHLIKEKRETATLKCYPIPRHDTVYWYQQGPGQDPQFLISFYEKMQSDKGSIPDRFSAQQFSDYHSELNMSSLELGDSALYFCASSLGRVAGRDGYTFGSGTRLTVV.

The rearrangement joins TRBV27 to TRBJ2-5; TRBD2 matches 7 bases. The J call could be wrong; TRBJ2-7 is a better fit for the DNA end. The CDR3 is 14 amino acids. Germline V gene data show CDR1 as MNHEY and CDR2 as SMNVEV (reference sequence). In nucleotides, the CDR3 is TGTGCCAGCAGTTCTCGGGGGGTTTCCTACGAGCAGTACTTC. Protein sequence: CASSSRGVSYEQYF.

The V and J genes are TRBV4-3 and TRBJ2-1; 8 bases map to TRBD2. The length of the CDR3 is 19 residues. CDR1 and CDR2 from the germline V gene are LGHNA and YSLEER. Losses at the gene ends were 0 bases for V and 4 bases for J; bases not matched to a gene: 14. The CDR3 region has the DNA TGCGCCAGCAGCCAAGACCGTGCGGGAGGATACGGGCGGTACAATGAGCAGTTCTTC. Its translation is CASSQDRAGGYGRYNEQFF.

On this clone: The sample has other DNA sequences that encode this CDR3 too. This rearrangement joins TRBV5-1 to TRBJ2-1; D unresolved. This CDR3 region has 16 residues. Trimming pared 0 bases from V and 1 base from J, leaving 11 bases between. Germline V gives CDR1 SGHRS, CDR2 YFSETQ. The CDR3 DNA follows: TGCGCCAGCAGCTTGGCCGGTCTTGGGTCCTACAATGAGCAGTTCTTC. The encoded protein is CASSLAGLGSYNEQFF.

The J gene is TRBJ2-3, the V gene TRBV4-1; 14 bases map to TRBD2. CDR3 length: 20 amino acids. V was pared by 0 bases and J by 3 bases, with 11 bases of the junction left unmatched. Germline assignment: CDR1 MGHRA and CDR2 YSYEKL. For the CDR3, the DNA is TGCGCCAGCAGCCAAGATTGGACGACTAGCGGGAGGGCCGGTACAGATACGCAGTATTTT. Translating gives CASSQDWTTSGRAGTDTQYF.

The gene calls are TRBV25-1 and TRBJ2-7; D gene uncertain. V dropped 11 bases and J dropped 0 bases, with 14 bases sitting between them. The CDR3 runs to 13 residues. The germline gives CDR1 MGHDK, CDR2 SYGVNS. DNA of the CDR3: TGTGCCTCCCTCCCTGGTGGCTCCTACGAGCAGTACTTC. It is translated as CASLPGGSYEQYF.

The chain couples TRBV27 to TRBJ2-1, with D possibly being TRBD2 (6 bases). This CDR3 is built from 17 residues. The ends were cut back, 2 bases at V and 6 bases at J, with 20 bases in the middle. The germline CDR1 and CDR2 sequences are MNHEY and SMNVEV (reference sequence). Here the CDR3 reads CASSLVSGWEVGNEQFF. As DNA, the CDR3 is TGTGCCAGCAGTTTAGTATCTGGGTGGGAGGTCGGCAATGAGCAGTTCTTC.